This is a list of T cell receptor beta chains from one sample in a study of blood T cell repertoires in COVID-19. The assay was immunoSEQ multiplex PCR, and TCRdb's table has in-frame clones only and misses some. The table includes approximately 130,000 clones, 60% to 85% detected once. Sequencing was performed on peripheral blood. All receptors derive from an older man with acute or convalescent COVID-19. CDR3s include the opening cysteine and the closing phenylalanine or tryptophan. A D gene is named only where the DNA matches it firmly. Some rows have no size entry. The others give once, few or many, or a class for an expanded clone.

d_call: TRBD2
j_call: TRBJ2-5
v_call: TRBV4-2
clone_size: .
cdr3_aa: CASSQDGSGGAKKETQYF
cdr3_nt: TGTGCCAGCAGCCAAGATGGAAGCGGGGGGGCAAAGAAAGAGACCCAGTACTTC

d_call: .
j_call: TRBJ1-1
v_call: TRBV29-1
clone_size: once
cdr3_aa: CSVPGQLNTEAFF
cdr3_nt: TGCAGCGTTCCGGGACAATTGAACACTGAAGCTTTCTTT

d_call: TRBD1
j_call: TRBJ2-6
v_call: TRBV9
clone_size: .
cdr3_aa: CASSARDRGFPGANVLTF
cdr3_nt: TGTGCCAGCAGCGCCCGGGACAGGGGGTTTCCTGGGGCCAACGTCCTGACTTTC

d_call: TRBD1
j_call: TRBJ1-3
v_call: TRBV28
clone_size: .
cdr3_aa: CASSLYRGLGNTIYF
cdr3_nt: TGTGCCAGCAGTTTATACAGGGGTCTTGGAAACACCATATATTTT

d_call: TRBD1
j_call: TRBJ1-2
v_call: TRBV5-4
clone_size: few
cdr3_aa: CASSIRTGELGGYTF
cdr3_nt: TGTGCCAGCAGTATCAGGACAGGGGAGTTGGGTGGCTACACCTTC

d_call: TRBD1
j_call: TRBJ2-7
v_call: TRBV9
clone_size: .
cdr3_aa: CASSPGTGLYEQYF
cdr3_nt: TGTGCCAGCAGCCCCGGGACAGGCCTCTACGAGCAGTACTTC

d_call: TRBD1
j_call: TRBJ2-2
v_call: TRBV3-1/TRBV3-2
clone_size: .
cdr3_aa: CASSSRQGVNTGELFF
cdr3_nt: TGTGCCAGCAGCTCCCGACAGGGGGTTAACACCGGGGAGCTGTTTTTT

d_call: .
j_call: TRBJ1-6
v_call: TRBV6-5
clone_size: .
cdr3_aa: CASSYSTRSQPLHF
cdr3_nt: TGTGCCAGCAGTTACTCGACCCGGAGTCAACCCCTCCACTTT

d_call: .
j_call: TRBJ2-7
v_call: TRBV28
clone_size: .
cdr3_aa: CASSFSLAGLTYEQYF
cdr3_nt: TGTGCCAGCAGTTTTTCTTTGGCAGGGCTTACCTACGAGCAGTACTTC

d_call: TRBD1
j_call: TRBJ2-7
v_call: TRBV18
clone_size: .
cdr3_aa: CASSPQGAKNEQYF
cdr3_nt: TGTGCCAGCTCACCACAGGGGGCGAAAAACGAGCAGTACTTC

d_call: .
j_call: TRBJ1-5
v_call: TRBV2
clone_size: .
cdr3_aa: CASSEAESGGPQHF
cdr3_nt: TGTGCCAGCAGTGAAGCGGAGTCCGGGGGGCCCCAGCATTTT

d_call: .
j_call: TRBJ1-1
v_call: TRBV24-1
clone_size: .
cdr3_aa: CATSRGSRTEAFF
cdr3_nt: TGTGCCACCAGTAGGGGGTCTCGCACTGAAGCTTTCTTT

d_call: .
j_call: TRBJ1-5
v_call: TRBV4-1
clone_size: .
cdr3_aa: CASSQESGYSNQPQHF
cdr3_nt: TGCGCCAGCAGCCAAGAATCCGGGTATAGCAATCAGCCCCAGCATTTT

d_call: TRBD1
j_call: TRBJ1-6
v_call: TRBV3-1/TRBV3-2
clone_size: .
cdr3_aa: CASSHGDRDNSPLHF
cdr3_nt: TGTGCCAGCAGCCACGGGGACAGGGACAATTCACCCCTCCACTTT

d_call: .
j_call: TRBJ2-1
v_call: TRBV18
clone_size: few
cdr3_aa: CASSEKHAGLKQFF
cdr3_nt: TGTGCCAGCTCAGAAAAACATGCGGGGCTTAAGCAGTTCTTC

d_call: .
j_call: TRBJ2-2
v_call: TRBV7-2
clone_size: .
cdr3_aa: CASRPRGTNTGELFF
cdr3_nt: TGTGCCAGCAGACCAAGGGGGACGAACACCGGGGAGCTGTTTTTT

d_call: .
j_call: TRBJ1-2
v_call: TRBV6-1
clone_size: few
cdr3_aa: CASSHGGASDGYTF
cdr3_nt: TGTGCCAGCAGCCACGGGGGGGCGTCGGATGGCTACACCTTC

d_call: TRBD1
j_call: TRBJ2-5
v_call: TRBV3-1/TRBV3-2
clone_size: few
cdr3_aa: CASSPGTGRVETQYF
cdr3_nt: TGTGCCAGCAGCCCCGGGACAGGGAGGGTGGAGACCCAGTACTTC

d_call: .
j_call: TRBJ2-3
v_call: TRBV5-6
clone_size: .
cdr3_aa: CASARLGHLTDTQYF
cdr3_nt: TGTGCCAGCGCCCGACTTGGACACCTCACAGATACGCAGTATTTT

d_call: TRBD1
j_call: TRBJ2-7
v_call: TRBV11-2
clone_size: .
cdr3_aa: CASSLGQTYEQYF
cdr3_nt: TGTGCCAGCAGCTTGGGACAGACTTACGAGCAGTACTTC

d_call: .
j_call: TRBJ2-7
v_call: TRBV7-9
clone_size: .
cdr3_aa: CASSATSYEQYF
cdr3_nt: TGTGCCAGCAGCGCCACTTCCTACGAGCAGTACTTC

d_call: .
j_call: TRBJ2-5
v_call: TRBV7-9
clone_size: few
cdr3_aa: CASSPDRYQETQYF
cdr3_nt: TGTGCCAGCAGCCCAGACAGATATCAAGAGACCCAGTACTTC

d_call: .
j_call: TRBJ1-1
v_call: TRBV6-5
clone_size: .
cdr3_aa: CASSYSKGLTEAFF
cdr3_nt: TGTGCCAGCAGTTACTCGAAGGGGCTCACTGAAGCTTTCTTT

d_call: TRBD2
j_call: TRBJ2-1
v_call: TRBV5-5
clone_size: .
cdr3_aa: CASSLRTSGGVGEQFF
cdr3_nt: TGTGCCAGCAGCTTGCGGACTAGCGGGGGGGTCGGTGAGCAGTTCTTC

d_call: TRBD1
j_call: TRBJ2-2
v_call: TRBV10-3
clone_size: .
cdr3_aa: CAISRTGYGGELFF
cdr3_nt: TGTGCCATCAGTCGGACAGGGTATGGCGGGGAGCTGTTTTTT

d_call: .
j_call: TRBJ2-7
v_call: TRBV10-3
clone_size: once
cdr3_aa: CAISESSYEQYF
cdr3_nt: TGTGCCATCAGTGAGTCGAGTTACGAGCAGTACTTC

d_call: .
j_call: TRBJ1-2
v_call: TRBV7-6
clone_size: .
cdr3_aa: CASSLYGALTDGYTF
cdr3_nt: TGTGCCAGCAGCTTATATGGGGCCTTAACCGATGGCTACACCTTC

d_call: TRBD1
j_call: TRBJ1-6
v_call: TRBV9
clone_size: .
cdr3_aa: CASSVGGGPGSPLHF
cdr3_nt: TGTGCCAGCAGCGTAGGAGGGGGCCCCGGTTCACCCCTCCACTTT

d_call: TRBD1
j_call: TRBJ2-7
v_call: TRBV2
clone_size: .
cdr3_aa: CASSPDRGREQYF
cdr3_nt: TGTGCCAGCAGTCCGGACAGGGGAAGGGAGCAGTACTTC

d_call: TRBD2
j_call: TRBJ2-5
v_call: TRBV7-2
clone_size: .
cdr3_aa: CASSPPGTSGRETQYF
cdr3_nt: TGTGCCAGCAGCCCCCCCGGGACTAGCGGGAGAGAGACCCAGTACTTC

d_call: TRBD1
j_call: TRBJ2-5
v_call: TRBV2
clone_size: once
cdr3_aa: CASSYRGQETQYF
cdr3_nt: TGTGCCAGCAGTTACAGGGGCCAAGAGACCCAGTACTTC

d_call: .
j_call: TRBJ2-2
v_call: TRBV3-1/TRBV3-2
clone_size: .
cdr3_aa: CASSQGAGYSGELFF
cdr3_nt: TGTGCCAGCAGCCAAGGGGCGGGGTATTCCGGGGAGCTGTTTTTT

d_call: TRBD1
j_call: TRBJ1-1
v_call: TRBV7-2
clone_size: .
cdr3_aa: CASSSVTGVEAFF
cdr3_nt: TGTGCCAGCAGTTCTGTGACAGGGGTTGAAGCTTTCTTT

d_call: TRBD1
j_call: TRBJ1-2
v_call: TRBV6-5
clone_size: .
cdr3_aa: CASSYSRGQGGYGYTF
cdr3_nt: TGTGCCAGCAGTTACTCGAGGGGACAGGGGGGCTATGGCTACACCTTC

d_call: .
j_call: TRBJ2-7
v_call: TRBV15
clone_size: .
cdr3_aa: CATSRDRTVTYEQYF
cdr3_nt: TGTGCCACCAGCAGAGATCGCACGGTTACCTACGAGCAGTACTTC

d_call: TRBD1
j_call: TRBJ2-1
v_call: TRBV5-1
clone_size: .
cdr3_aa: CASSHTTGGNSYNEQFF
cdr3_nt: TGCGCCAGCAGCCATACCACAGGGGGTAATTCCTACAATGAGCAGTTCTTC

d_call: .
j_call: TRBJ2-2
v_call: TRBV18
clone_size: .
cdr3_aa: CASSSSSFPGELFF
cdr3_nt: TGTGCCAGCTCATCCTCTAGCTTTCCCGGGGAGCTGTTTTTT

d_call: .
j_call: TRBJ1-3
v_call: TRBV5-1
clone_size: .
cdr3_aa: CASSLGGLGNTIYF
cdr3_nt: TGCGCCAGCAGCTTGGGCGGTCTGGGAAACACCATATATTTT

d_call: .
j_call: TRBJ2-3
v_call: TRBV3-1/TRBV3-2
clone_size: once
cdr3_aa: CASSQDGDYTDTQYF
cdr3_nt: TGTGCCAGCAGCCAAGACGGGGATTACACAGATACGCAGTATTTT

d_call: .
j_call: TRBJ2-3
v_call: TRBV4-1
clone_size: .
cdr3_aa: CASSQETGLPNTQYF
cdr3_nt: TGCGCCAGCAGCCAAGAAACTGGTCTACCGAATACGCAGTATTTT

d_call: TRBD2
j_call: TRBJ2-3
v_call: TRBV10-3
clone_size: .
cdr3_aa: CAVSSGLAGAGASTDTQYF
cdr3_nt: TGTGCCGTTTCATCGGGACTAGCGGGGGCTGGTGCTAGCACAGATACGCAGTATTTT

d_call: TRBD1
j_call: TRBJ1-2
v_call: TRBV25-1
clone_size: .
cdr3_aa: CASSAPDRGNYGYTF
cdr3_nt: TGTGCCAGCAGTGCACCAGACAGGGGGAACTATGGCTACACCTTC

d_call: TRBD1
j_call: TRBJ2-3
v_call: TRBV4-1
clone_size: .
cdr3_aa: CASSPSGTESSYTDTQYF
cdr3_nt: TGCGCCAGCAGCCCCTCGGGGACAGAAAGTTCTTACACAGATACGCAGTATTTT

d_call: .
j_call: TRBJ1-1
v_call: TRBV2
clone_size: few
cdr3_aa: CASSVRGNTEAFF
cdr3_nt: TGTGCCAGCAGTGTAAGGGGGAACACTGAAGCTTTCTTT

d_call: TRBD2
j_call: TRBJ2-2
v_call: TRBV5-1
clone_size: .
cdr3_aa: CASSPPTSGGSNTGELFF
cdr3_nt: TGCGCCAGCAGCCCCCCGACTAGCGGGGGGTCTAACACCGGGGAGCTGTTTTTT

d_call: .
j_call: TRBJ1-4
v_call: TRBV7-9
clone_size: .
cdr3_aa: CASSFGGFLTAPTNEKLFF
cdr3_nt: TGTGCCAGCAGCTTTGGGGGGTTCCTGACAGCACCAACTAATGAAAAACTGTTTTTT

d_call: TRBD1
j_call: TRBJ1-4
v_call: TRBV5-1
clone_size: .
cdr3_aa: CASSASGTGAEKLFF
cdr3_nt: TGCGCCAGCAGCGCCTCCGGGACAGGGGCAGAAAAACTGTTTTTT

d_call: TRBD1
j_call: TRBJ1-5
v_call: TRBV18
clone_size: .
cdr3_aa: CASSLGQGNQPQHF
cdr3_nt: TGTGCCAGCTCACTGGGACAGGGGAATCAGCCCCAGCATTTT

d_call: .
j_call: TRBJ1-1
v_call: TRBV6-2/TRBV6-3
clone_size: .
cdr3_aa: CASSYILGGSKINTETFF
cdr3_nt: TGTGCCAGCAGTTACATCCTCGGGGGATCGAAGATAAACACTGAAACTTTCTTT